One and the same sample provided the 32 T cell receptor beta chains below, sequenced in a study of T cell responses to AZD1222 COVID-19 vaccine. Sequenced by immunoSEQ multiplex PCR; TCRdb stores in-frame clones only, minus some. The sample lists under 30,000 clones, approximately 90% occurring once. This specimen consisted of peripheral blood, obtained 28 days after the second AZD1222 dose. These receptors all come from an adult who received the AZD1222 COVID-19 vaccine.

This chain connects TRBV6-1 to TRBJ2-7; TRBD1 might be the D (6 bases). CDR3 length equals 17 residues. Trimming shortened V by 4 bases and J by 4 bases, and 23 bases separated the two germline ends. The V gene's germline CDR1 is MNHNS and CDR2 SASEGT. The CDR3 coding sequence is TGTGCCAGCAGTGTCAAGGCAGGGGAAATTCCTCTTTACGAGCAGTACTTC. Translating it yields CASSVKAGEIPLYEQYF.

The J gene is TRBJ2-3, the V gene TRBV7-2, with 7 bases fitting TRBD2. Looked up from germline, CDR1 is SGHTA and CDR2 is FQGNSA. The CDR3 is 14 amino acids. J was trimmed by 2 bases and V by 7 bases; bases with no gene match: 6. The CDR3 bases are TGTGCCAGCACCCTCGGGGGGACCACAGATACGCAGTATTTT. Its translation is CASTLGGTTDTQYF.

A few counts support this clone. The chain joins TRBV28 to TRBJ1-2; D remains ambiguous. Trimming took 5 bases from V and 0 from J, leaving 13 bases between them. Germline CDR1 and CDR2: MDHEN and SYDVKM. This CDR3 has 15 amino acids. This CDR3 reads CASSPPSKTNYGYTF. DNA for the CDR3: TGTGCCAGCAGTCCCCCGTCTAAGACTAACTATGGCTACACCTTC.

The chain links TRBV19 to TRBJ1-2; D perhaps matches TRBD1 (5 bases). Trimming removed 6 bases from V and 2 bases from J, with 16 bases in between. The CDR3 loop spans 15 amino acids. Germline V gene lookup returns CDR1 LNHDA and CDR2 SQIVND (reference sequence). CDR3 sequence: CASREGPLANYGYTF. The CDR3 region has the DNA TGTGCCAGTAGAGAGGGGCCTTTAGCCAACTATGGCTACACCTTC.

This clone was seen a handful of times. The V call is TRBV7-2, the J call TRBJ2-7; the match to TRBD2 covers 8 bases. V dropped 4 bases and J dropped 5; count of bases not matched to a gene: 1. Germline V gene sequence: CDR1 SGHTA, CDR2 FQGNSA. This CDR3 has 12 amino acids. The CDR3 DNA is TGTGCCAGCAGCTCAGCGGGAGACGAGCAGTACTTC. The encoded protein is CASSSAGDEQYF.

J is TRBJ1-5 and V is TRBV20-1, with D unclear. The CDR3 contains 14 residues. Trimming shortened V by 3 bases and J by 0 bases, and 9 bases separated the two germline ends. CDR1 and CDR2 from the germline V gene are DFQATT and SNEGSKA (reference sequence). The CDR3 loop reads CSASSGNSNQPQHF. DNA for the CDR3: TGCAGTGCTAGTTCAGGCAATAGCAATCAGCCCCAGCATTTT.

The V and J genes are TRBV9 and TRBJ2-1, with D possibly called TRBD1 or TRBD2 (5 bases each). This CDR3 comprises 16 residues. V dropped 4 bases and J dropped 4 bases, with 18 bases sitting between them. Germline V gene data show CDR1 as SGDLS and CDR2 as YYNGEE. The CDR3 region has the DNA TGTGCCAGCAGCCCCTTAGCGCAGGGTGGTTACAATGAGCAGTTCTTC. This gives the protein CASSPLAQGGYNEQFF.

The gene calls are TRBV15 and TRBJ2-2, with a weak D call TRBD2 (5 bases). This CDR3 has 17 amino acids. The ends were cut back, 0 bases at V and 6 bases at J, with 17 bases in the middle. The V gene's germline CDR1 is LNHNV and CDR2 YYDKDF (reference sequence). CDR3 in DNA: TGTGCCACCAGCAGAGATCCCTCCGGGCGAGGGTCCGGGGAGCTGTTTTTT. Its translation: CATSRDPSGRGSGELFF.

The chain recombines TRBV30 with TRBJ1-6, with D possibly being TRBD1 (6 bases). CDR1 GTSNPN and CDR2 SVGIG come from the germline V gene (reference sequence). Trimming took off 2 bases at V and 10 bases at J, with 15 bases between the two ends. This CDR3 spans 14 amino acids. The CDR3 here is CAWSWVGRGSPLHF. For the CDR3, the DNA is TGTGCCTGGAGTTGGGTTGGCAGGGGATCACCCCTCCACTTT. The full variable domain, rest sourced from reference TRBV30 and TRBJ1-6, is SQTIHQWPATLVQPVGSPLSLECTVEGTSNPNLYWYRQAAGRGLQLLFYSVGIGQISSEVPQNLSASRPQDRQFILSSKKLLLSDSGFYLCAWSWVGRGSPLHFGNGTRLTVT.

The chain joins TRBV7-9 to TRBJ1-2; the D is unclear. Trimming removed 2 bases from V and 6 bases from J, with 4 bases in between. The CDR3 covers 11 residues. Germline CDR1 SEHNR, CDR2 FQNEAQ (reference sequence). For the CDR3, the DNA is TGTGCCAGCAGCTTACAGGATGGCTACACCTTC. This encodes CASSLQDGYTF.

The gene calls are TRBV7-3 and TRBJ2-1; no clear D. V lost 5 bases and J 8 bases, leaving 13 bases between the germline ends. The CDR3 has 13 residues. Germline assignment: CDR1 SGHTA and CDR2 FQGTGA. Here the CDR3 DNA reads TGTGCCAGCAGCACTGGGGTCGGGTATGAGCAGTTCTTC. Residues: CASSTGVGYEQFF.

This chain links TRBV7-3 with TRBJ1-1, with 7 bases aligning to TRBD1. Germline V gives CDR1 SGHTA, CDR2 FQGTGA. J gave up 1 base and V 5 bases, and 7 bases lay outside the gene matches. The CDR3 is 15 residues long. The DNA for the CDR3 is TGTGCCAGCAGCCAGGGGGGCGGATCGAACACTGAAGCTTTCTTT. This sequence encodes CASSQGGGSNTEAFF. Full variable domain (missing parts from reference TRBV7-3 and TRBJ1-1): GAGVSQTPSNKVTEKGKYVELRCDPISGHTALYWYRQSLGQGPEFLIYFQGTGAADDSGLPNDRFFAVRPEGSVSTLKIQRTERGDSAVYLCASSQGGGSNTEAFFGQGTRLTVV.

The DNA for the CDR3 is TGTGCCAGCAGTTTTTATCCGAGCTATAGCAATCAGCCCCAGCATTTT. Its protein is CASSFYPSYSNQPQHF. The chain has TRBV28 and TRBJ1-5; D call uncertain. The CDR3 length is 16 residues. CDR1 MDHEN and CDR2 SYDVKM come from the germline V gene. V shed 3 bases and J shed 0 bases, with 12 bases lying between them.

V is TRBV4-2 and J is TRBJ2-2, with a weak D call TRBD2 (6 bases). Trimming stripped 0 bases from V and 5 bases from J, with 16 bases between. CDR1 and CDR2 (germline): LGHNA, YNFKEQ. CDR3 length equals 17 residues. Here the CDR3 reads CASSQERGGGGTGELFF. Written as DNA, the CDR3 is TGTGCCAGCAGCCAAGAGCGAGGTGGGGGAGGAACCGGGGAGCTGTTTTTT.

The CDR3 DNA is TGTGCCACCAGTGATCCCCGAAGAGGGGGCGCGGGGGAGACCCAGTACTTC. It translates to CATSDPRRGGAGETQYF. J is TRBJ2-5 and V is TRBV24-1; weak D call: TRBD1 (7 bases). Germline V gives CDR1 KGHDR, CDR2 SFDVKD. The CDR3 has 17 amino acids. Trimming stripped 3 bases from V and 5 bases from J, with 21 bases between.

The chain is built from TRBV15 and TRBJ1-2; no firm D call. Germline loops: CDR1 LNHNV, CDR2 YYDKDF (reference sequence). Trimming shortened V by 4 bases and J by 8 bases, and 14 bases separated the two germline ends. The CDR3 spans 13 residues. CDR3 DNA: TGTGCCACCAGCACTCCATTGGGGTACGGCTACACCTTC. Translation gives CATSTPLGYGYTF.

The rearrangement links TRBV7-3 to TRBJ2-7; 14 positions agree with TRBD2. Germline-derived CDR1 and CDR2 are SGHTA and FQGTGA. V lost 5 bases and J lost 6; bases outside the gene matches: 6. The CDR3 covers 15 residues. The CDR3 region is CASSPTSGRVSEQYF. The CDR3 DNA is TGTGCCAGCAGCCCGACTAGCGGGAGGGTCTCCGAGCAGTACTTC.

In this sample, this clone turned up once. The chain has TRBV19 and TRBJ2-3; D might be TRBD1 or TRBD2, each matching 5 bases. The germline V and J ends were trimmed by 4 bases and 0 bases, with 14 bases remaining between them. The CDR3 sequence is 16 residues long. Germline V lookup: CDR1 LNHDA, CDR2 SQIVND (reference sequence). DNA for the CDR3: TGTGCCAGTAGTACCAGCCGGGACCCAAGCACAGATACGCAGTATTTT. Translation gives CASSTSRDPSTDTQYF.

The chain employs TRBV4-1 and TRBJ1-6; tentative D call: TRBD1 (6 bases). Per the germline V gene, CDR1 is MGHRA and CDR2 is YSYEKL. The germline V and J ends were trimmed by 1 base and 7 bases, with 11 bases remaining between them. This CDR3 spans 15 amino acids. CDR3 nucleotide sequence: TGCGCCAGCAGCCAAGTGAGCAGGGGAAATTCACCCCTCCACTTT. Translation gives CASSQVSRGNSPLHF.

This clone appeared a single time. V and J are TRBV7-2 and TRBJ2-7, with D perhaps assigned TRBD1 or TRBD2 (5 bases each). Trimming stripped 2 bases from V and 5 bases from J, with 13 bases between. Germline V gene data show CDR1 as SGHTA and CDR2 as FQGNSA. This CDR3 comprises 14 residues. The CDR3 is CASSLNGGFDEQYF. The CDR3 DNA is TGTGCCAGCAGCTTAAATGGGGGATTCGACGAGCAGTACTTC.

The chain carries TRBV19 and TRBJ2-5; D ambiguous. Trimming shortened V by 3 bases and J by 0 bases, and 5 bases separated the two germline ends. The CDR3 runs 13 residues. Germline V gene sequence: CDR1 LNHDA, CDR2 SQIVND (reference sequence). CDR3 DNA sequence: TGTGCCAGTAGTATGGAGTACCAAGAGACCCAGTACTTC. Translated: CASSMEYQETQYF.

The genes are TRBV5-1 and TRBJ2-2; D might be TRBD1 (5 bases). In germline, CDR1 is SGHRS, CDR2 YFSETQ. V lost 4 bases and J 2 bases, leaving 15 bases between the germline ends. CDR3 length: 16 amino acids. The CDR3 region has the DNA TGCGCCAGCAGCACTCTGGGGCAGGGTAACACCGGGGAGCTGTTTTTT. This codes for CASSTLGQGNTGELFF. The whole variable domain, filled in from reference TRBV5-1 and TRBJ2-2, reads KAGVTQTPRYLIKTRGQQVTLSCSPISGHRSVSWYQQTPGQGLQFLFEYFSETQRNKGNFPGRFSGRQFSNSRSEMNVSTLELGDSALYLCASSTLGQGNTGELFFGEGSRLTVL.

The rearrangement uses TRBV7-3 and TRBJ1-6; the match to TRBD1 covers 7 bases. The CDR3 runs 15 residues. The J segment lost 6 bases and the V segment lost 2 bases, leaving 4 bases of the junction unmatched. Germline values: CDR1 SGHTA, CDR2 FQGTGA. The CDR3 loop reads CASSLGGGSNSPLHF. The CDR3 DNA follows: TGTGCCAGCAGCTTAGGAGGGGGCTCTAATTCACCCCTCCACTTT.

The chain uses TRBV9 and TRBJ1-5; D gene uncertain. The CDR3 runs to 14 residues. CDR1 is SGDLS and CDR2 is YYNGEE in the germline V gene. Trimming pared 0 bases from V and 8 bases from J, leaving 12 bases between. The CDR3 sequence is CASSVDPGYKPQHF. CDR3 DNA: TGTGCCAGCAGCGTAGATCCAGGATATAAGCCCCAGCATTTT.

This clone occurred a few times. This chain uses TRBV19 with TRBJ1-5, with 10 bases that match TRBD1. Germline V lookup: CDR1 LNHDA, CDR2 SQIVND (reference sequence). The V segment lost 3 bases and the J segment 5 bases; nucleotides outside the gene matches: 4. The CDR3 has 15 residues. CDR3 coding DNA: TGTGCCAGTAGTATGAGGACAGGGGGGGATCAGCCCCAGCATTTT. Translated: CASSMRTGGDQPQHF.

The chain combines TRBV18 with TRBJ1-1; no clear D gene. Trimming took 6 bases from V and 7 from J, leaving 9 bases between them. CDR1 and CDR2 from the germline V gene are KGHSH and LQKENI. CDR3 size: 11 residues. The CDR3 coding sequence is TGTGCCAGCTCGCCGAAGGATGAAGCTTTCTTT. It yields the protein CASSPKDEAFF.

In the case of this clone: No conserved phenylalanine or tryptophan is present at the end of the CDR3, so a read error is the likely explanation. The limits of the CDR3 on the DNA are not certain, so only TCRdb's listed CDR3 is given. The chain's CDR3 is CASSLRREGPKI. The J gene is TRBJ2-7, the V gene TRBV5-8; the table assigns TRBD2, which was not confirmed against the DNA. The CDR3 extends over 12 residues, inclusive of both ends. CDR1 and CDR2 from the germline V gene are SGHTS and YDEGEE.

This chain joins TRBV9 and TRBJ1-2; TRBD1 agrees at 7 bases. V was clipped by 3 bases and J by 4 bases; unmatched bases: 9. CDR3 length: 15 residues. Germline V lookup: CDR1 SGDLS, CDR2 YYNGEE. The CDR3 DNA reads TGTGCCAGCAGCGGAAGGACAGGAACATTCTATGGCTACACCTTC. Amino acid sequence: CASSGRTGTFYGYTF.

This rearrangement joins TRBV7-8 to TRBJ1-2; maybe TRBD1 (6 bases). This CDR3 region has 14 residues. Trimming shortened V by 2 bases and J by 2 bases, and 9 bases separated the two germline ends. CDR1 is SGHVS, CDR2 FQNEAQ, per germline. This chain's CDR3 is CASSLRDKNYGYTF. In nucleotides, the CDR3 is TGTGCCAGCAGCTTAAGGGACAAGAACTATGGCTACACCTTC.

The V and J genes are TRBV4-1 and TRBJ1-3; a weak D match, TRBD1 (6 bases). Germline V gene sequence: CDR1 MGHRA, CDR2 YSYEKL. V lost 3 bases, J lost 0 bases, and 12 bases lay in between. The CDR3 is 16 amino acids. The CDR3 sequence is CASSHAGASSGNTIYF. The CDR3 coding sequence is TGCGCCAGCAGCCATGCAGGGGCGAGCTCTGGAAACACCATATATTTT.

This clone was detected only a few times. The chain uses TRBV10-3 and TRBJ2-3; possibly TRBD1 or TRBD2 for D (6 bases each). V was pared by 3 bases and J by 0 bases, with 16 bases between. CDR1 ENHRY and CDR2 SYGVKD come from the germline V gene. The CDR3 has 17 residues. DNA of the CDR3: TGTGCCATCAGTGACCCGACTGGGGGGCTGAGCACAGATACGCAGTATTTT. Protein: CAISDPTGGLSTDTQYF.

The chain links TRBV6-2 or TRBV6-3 to TRBJ2-3, with TRBD1 identical over 8 bases. This CDR3 region has 14 residues. Trimming at V came to 7 bases and at J to 6 bases, leaving 9 bases not matched to a gene. From germline, CDR1 is MNHEY and CDR2 SVGEGT. The CDR3 is CASTPGQGGDTQYF. In DNA form, the CDR3 reads TGTGCCAGCACCCCCGGACAGGGCGGGGATACGCAGTATTTT.